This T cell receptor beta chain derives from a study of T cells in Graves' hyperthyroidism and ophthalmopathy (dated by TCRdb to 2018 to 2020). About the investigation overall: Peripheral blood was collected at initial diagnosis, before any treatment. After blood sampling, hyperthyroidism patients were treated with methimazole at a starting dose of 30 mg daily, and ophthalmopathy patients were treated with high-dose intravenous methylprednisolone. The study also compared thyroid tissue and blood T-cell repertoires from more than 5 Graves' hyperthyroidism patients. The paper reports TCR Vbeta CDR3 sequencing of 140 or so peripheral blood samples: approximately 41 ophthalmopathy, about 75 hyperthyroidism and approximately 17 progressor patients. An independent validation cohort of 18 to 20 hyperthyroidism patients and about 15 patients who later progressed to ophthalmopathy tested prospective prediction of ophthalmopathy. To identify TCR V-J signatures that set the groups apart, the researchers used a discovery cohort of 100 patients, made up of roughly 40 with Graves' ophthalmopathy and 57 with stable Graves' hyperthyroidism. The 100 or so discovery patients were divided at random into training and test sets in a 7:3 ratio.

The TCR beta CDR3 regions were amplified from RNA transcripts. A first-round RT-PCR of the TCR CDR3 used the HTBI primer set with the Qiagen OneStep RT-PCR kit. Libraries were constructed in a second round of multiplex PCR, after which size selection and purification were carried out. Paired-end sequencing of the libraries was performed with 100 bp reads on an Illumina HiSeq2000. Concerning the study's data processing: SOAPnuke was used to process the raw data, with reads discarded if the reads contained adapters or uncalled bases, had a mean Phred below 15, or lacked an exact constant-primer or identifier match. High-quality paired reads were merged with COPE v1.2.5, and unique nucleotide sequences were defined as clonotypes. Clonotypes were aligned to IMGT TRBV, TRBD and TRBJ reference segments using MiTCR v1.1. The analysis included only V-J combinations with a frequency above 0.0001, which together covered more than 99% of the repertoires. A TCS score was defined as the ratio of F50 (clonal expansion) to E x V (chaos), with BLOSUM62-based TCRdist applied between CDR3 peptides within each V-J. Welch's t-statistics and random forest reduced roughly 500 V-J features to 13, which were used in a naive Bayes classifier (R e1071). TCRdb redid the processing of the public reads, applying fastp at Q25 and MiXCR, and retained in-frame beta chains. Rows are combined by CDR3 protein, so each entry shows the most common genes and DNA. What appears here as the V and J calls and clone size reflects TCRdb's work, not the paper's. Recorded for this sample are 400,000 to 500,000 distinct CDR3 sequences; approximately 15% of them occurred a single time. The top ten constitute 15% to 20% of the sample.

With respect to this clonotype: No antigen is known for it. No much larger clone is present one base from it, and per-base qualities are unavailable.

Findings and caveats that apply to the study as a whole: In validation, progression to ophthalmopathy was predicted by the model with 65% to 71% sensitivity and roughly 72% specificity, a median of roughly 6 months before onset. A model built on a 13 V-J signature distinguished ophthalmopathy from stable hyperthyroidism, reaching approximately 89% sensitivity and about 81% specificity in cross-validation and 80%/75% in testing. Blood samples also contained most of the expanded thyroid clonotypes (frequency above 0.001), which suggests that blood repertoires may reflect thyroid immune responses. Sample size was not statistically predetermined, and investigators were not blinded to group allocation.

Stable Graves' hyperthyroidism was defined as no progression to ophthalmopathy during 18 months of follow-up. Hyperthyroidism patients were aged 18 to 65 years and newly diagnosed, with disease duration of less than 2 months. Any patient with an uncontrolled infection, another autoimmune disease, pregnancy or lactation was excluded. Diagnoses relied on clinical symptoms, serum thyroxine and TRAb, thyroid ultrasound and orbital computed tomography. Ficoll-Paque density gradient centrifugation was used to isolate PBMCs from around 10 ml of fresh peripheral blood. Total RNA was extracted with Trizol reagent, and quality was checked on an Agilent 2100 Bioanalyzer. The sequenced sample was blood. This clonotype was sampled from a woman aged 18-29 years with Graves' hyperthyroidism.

The CDR3 loop reads CASSIRAMSSYNEQFF. The DNA is as follows: TGTGCCAGTAGTATCCGGGCCATGAGCTCCTACAATGAGCAGTTCTTC. The rearrangement joined TRBV19 to TRBJ2-1; too little of a D gene remains to name it. Reading from cysteine to phenylalanine, the CDR3 counts 16 amino acids. Of the read, only the CDR3 DNA is kept; its 48 bases are in frame from base 1. Relative to germline, V is 3 bases shorter and J is 0 bases shorter, with 12 bases between their ends. Per the germline V gene (reference sequence), LNHDA is the CDR1 and SQIVND is the CDR2.